Presented here are 5 T cell receptor beta chains from one specimen sequenced in a study of blood T cell repertoires in COVID-19. Sequencing used immunoSEQ multiplex PCR; TCRdb keeps in-frame clones, though not all of them. The data contain about 220,000 clones, about 80% of them singletons. The sequencing sample was made of peripheral blood. These receptors originate from a woman in her forties with active or convalescent COVID-19.

This chain links TRBV4-1 with TRBJ2-5; possible D gene TRBD1, 6 bases. The CDR3 extends over 14 amino acids. The germline gives CDR1 MGHRA, CDR2 YSYEKL. Trimming stripped 6 bases from V and 4 bases from J, with 15 bases between. The CDR3 DNA reads as TGCGCCAGCAGTCAACAGGGCTCTCGAGAGACCCAGTACTTC. Translated: CASSQQGSRETQYF.

V is TRBV10-3 and J is TRBJ2-1; D perhaps matches TRBD2 (6 bases). The germline V and J ends were trimmed by 9 bases and 1 base, with 10 bases remaining between them. The CDR3 has 13 amino acids. Germline assignment: CDR1 ENHRY and CDR2 SYGVKD. The DNA of the CDR3 is TGTGCCATTATGGGGACTTCCTACAATGAGCAGTTCTTC. Translation gives CAIMGTSYNEQFF.

The genes are TRBV27 and TRBJ2-7, with D maybe TRBD2 (5 bases). The CDR3 is 13 residues long. V lost 4 bases and J lost 9, with 16 bases in between. Germline CDR1 reads MNHEY; CDR2 reads SMNVEV (reference sequence). In nucleotides, the CDR3 is TGTGCCAGCAGTTCCCTCGGGGATAGTGTGCAGTACTTC. It encodes CASSSLGDSVQYF.

The chain uses TRBV3-1 (or the pseudogene TRBV3-2) and TRBJ1-4; D gene uncertain. With 0 bases removed from V and 0 bases from J, the gap between germline ends came to 8 bases. In germline, CDR1 is LGHDT, CDR2 YNNKEL (reference sequence). This CDR3 spans 16 amino acids. This chain's CDR3 is CASSQDPGSTNEKLFF. The CDR3 DNA reads as TGTGCCAGCAGCCAAGACCCGGGGTCAACTAATGAAAAACTGTTTTTT.

The chain carries TRBV27 and TRBJ1-6; TRBD1 might be the D (6 bases). Per germline, CDR1 MNHEY and CDR2 SMNVEV (reference sequence). This CDR3 region has 14 residues. The V end was cut by 7 bases, the J end by 9 bases, with 16 bases between. The CDR3 region has the DNA TGTGCCAGCAATCCACAGGGATTTGCTTCACCCCTCCACTTT. Amino acids: CASNPQGFASPLHF.